What follows are 26 T cell receptor beta chains derived from one specimen sequenced in a study of cytomegalovirus exposure and HLA in healthy donors (dated 2017 in TCRdb). The method behind the library was the immunoSEQ multiplex PCR assay. Imported from immuneACCESS, the table was reduced by TCRdb to in-frame sequences with V and J called. These copies leave out some clones; in studies compared against another copy, an unresolved V gene accounts for under half, and the cause of the remainder is not known. This sample has 78,000 or so clones in its table, and almost 97% of those were observed once. The ten biggest clones cover 1.5% to 2% of the sample. The specimen was PBMCs. The receptors come from a man aged 18 to 29 in good health and CMV-seropositive.

V and J are TRBV7-2 and TRBJ1-3; TRBD1 might be the D (6 bases). This CDR3 region has 15 residues. Per germline, CDR1 SGHTA and CDR2 FQGNSA. V was pared by 1 base and J by 8 bases, with 15 bases between. This CDR3 reads CASSLGGQQGHTIYF. For the CDR3, the DNA is TGTGCCAGCAGCTTAGGAGGGCAACAGGGTCACACCATATATTTT.

The CDR3, as DNA: TGTGCCAGCAGTGACATACACAGGGTCGAGCAGTACTTC. This gives the protein CASSDIHRVEQYF. V usage is TRBV6-1 and J usage is TRBJ2-7; D is possibly TRBD1 (6 bases). CDR3 length: 13 amino acids. V was cut by 3 bases and J by 6 bases, with 12 bases left in between. Looked up from germline, CDR1 is MNHNS and CDR2 is SASEGT.

The V and J genes are TRBV19 and TRBJ2-3; TRBD1 aligns across 10 bases. The CDR3 covers 14 residues. Looked up from germline, CDR1 is LNHDA and CDR2 is SQIVND (reference sequence). V shed 4 bases and J 6 bases; nucleotides not matched to a gene: 4. The CDR3 nucleotides read TGTGCCAGTAGTAAGACAGGGGGCGTCGATACGCAGTATTTT. Amino acid sequence: CASSKTGGVDTQYF.

V gene TRBV7-9 combines with J gene TRBJ1-2; no reliable D call. V lost 5 bases, J lost 6 bases, and 16 bases lay in between. The CDR3 covers 14 residues. Germline assignment: CDR1 SEHNR and CDR2 FQNEAQ (reference sequence). The CDR3 region is CASSVSPDTDGYTF. In DNA form, the CDR3 reads TGTGCCAGCAGCGTAAGCCCCGACACGGATGGCTACACCTTC.

The chain recombines TRBV6-4 with TRBJ2-3; tentatively, D is TRBD1 (5 bases). Trimming left V 4 bases short and J 3 bases short, with 14 bases between. Germline CDR1 is MRHNA and CDR2 is SNTAGT. This CDR3 contains 15 residues. CDR3 in DNA: TGTGCCAGCAGTGTGGATAGGGGCGAGACAGATACGCAGTATTTT. Residues: CASSVDRGETDTQYF.

The rearrangement uses TRBV5-6 and TRBJ1-5, with 10 bases lining up with TRBD1. CDR3 length equals 16 residues. After removal of 2 bases from V and 7 bases from J, the junction contained 9 bases not matched to a gene. Germline assignment: CDR1 SGHDT and CDR2 YYEEEE. CDR3 amino acids: CASSLDRGRREQPQHF. The DNA for the CDR3 is TGTGCCAGCAGCTTAGACAGGGGGCGGCGGGAGCAGCCCCAGCATTTT.

The V gene is TRBV28, the J gene TRBJ2-3; maybe TRBD2 (5 bases). Germline V gene lookup returns CDR1 MDHEN and CDR2 SYDVKM. The CDR3 sequence is 12 residues long. V was cut by 6 bases and J by 5 bases, with 9 bases left in between. For the CDR3, the DNA is TGTGCCAGCAGACTAGACCAAGATACGCAGTATTTT. The encoded protein is CASRLDQDTQYF.

The chain employs TRBV2 and TRBJ2-3; possible D gene TRBD1, 6 bases. The germline V and J ends were trimmed by 6 bases and 0 bases, with 19 bases remaining between them. The CDR3 covers 17 residues. CDR1 SNHLY and CDR2 FYNNEI come from the germline V gene. The CDR3 is CASRKASRDTSTDTQYF. In nucleotides, the CDR3 is TGTGCCAGCAGAAAAGCGTCCCGGGACACTAGCACAGATACGCAGTATTTT.

The V gene is TRBV11-2, the J gene TRBJ2-1; possible D gene TRBD1, 5 bases. Germline V gene lookup returns CDR1 SGHAT and CDR2 FQNNGV. This CDR3 has 16 amino acids. Trimming stripped 5 bases from V and 0 bases from J, with 14 bases between. The CDR3 reads CASSLRGDSSYNEQFF. DNA for the CDR3: TGTGCCAGCAGCCTAAGGGGCGATAGCTCCTACAATGAGCAGTTCTTC. Combining the CDR3 with reference TRBV11-2 and TRBJ2-1 gives the whole variable domain EAGVAQSPRYKIIEKRQSVAFWCNPISGHATLYWYQQILGQGPKLLIQFQNNGVVDDSQLPKDRFSAERLKGVDSTLKIQPAKLEDSAVYLCASSLRGDSSYNEQFFGPGTRLTVL.

The genes are TRBV27 and TRBJ1-5, with D tentatively TRBD1 (5 bases). The ends were cut back, 5 bases at V and 0 bases at J, with 11 bases in the middle. CDR3 length: 15 residues. CDR1 is MNHEY and CDR2 is SMNVEV in the germline V gene (reference sequence). CDR3 sequence (DNA): TGTGCCAGCAGTCAGAGACAGTTTAGCAATCAGCCCCAGCATTTT. As protein: CASSQRQFSNQPQHF.

The genes are TRBV11-2 and TRBJ2-7; 11 nucleotides line up with TRBD1. In germline, CDR1 is SGHAT, CDR2 FQNNGV. The CDR3 is 16 residues long. Germline trimming cut 3 bases from V and 4 bases from J; bases unmatched to any gene: 8. CDR3 amino acids: CASSFRTGGEWYEQYF. Here the CDR3 DNA reads TGTGCCAGCAGCTTCCGGACAGGGGGCGAATGGTACGAGCAGTACTTC.

The CDR3 region has the DNA TGTGCCAGCAGTTCAGGACAGGTCCTTGGCTACACCTTC. Encoded protein: CASSSGQVLGYTF. This chain uses TRBV28 with TRBJ1-2, with 7 bases matching TRBD1. Germline loops: CDR1 MDHEN, CDR2 SYDVKM. The CDR3 covers 13 residues. After removal of 4 bases from V and 7 bases from J, the junction contained 6 bases not matched to a gene.

This sequence joins TRBV4-1 and TRBJ2-1; D possibly corresponds to TRBD2 (6 bases). Trimming left V 2 bases short and J 5 bases short, with 19 bases between. The length of the CDR3 is 17 residues. Germline V lookup: CDR1 MGHRA, CDR2 YSYEKL. CDR3 region: CASSQPRFSGSDNEQFF. Here the CDR3 DNA reads TGCGCCAGCAGCCAACCCAGATTTAGCGGAAGTGACAATGAGCAGTTCTTC.

Worth noting for this clone: Other DNA sequences in this sample translate to the same CDR3. The rearrangement uses TRBV6-1 and TRBJ1-2, with 9 bases identical to TRBD1. The CDR3 consists of 13 residues. The V gene's germline CDR1 is MNHNS and CDR2 SASEGT. V lost 7 bases, J lost 8 bases, and 8 bases stayed unmatched. The CDR3 reads CASNPRQGDGYTF. The CDR3 DNA reads TGTGCCAGCAATCCAAGACAGGGGGACGGCTACACCTTC.

This chain connects TRBV28 to TRBJ2-7, with 7 bases identical to TRBD1. Germline V gives CDR1 MDHEN, CDR2 SYDVKM. V was clipped by 4 bases and J by 3 bases; unmatched bases: 6. This CDR3 comprises 14 residues. The CDR3 region is CASSWGQMHYEQYF. CDR3 in DNA: TGTGCCAGCAGTTGGGGACAGATGCACTACGAGCAGTACTTC.

The V gene is TRBV7-9, the J gene TRBJ2-7, with TRBD2 identical over 7 bases. Germline values: CDR1 SEHNR, CDR2 FQNEAQ (reference sequence). The junction had 7 bases not matched to a gene; V was cut back by 5 bases and J by 6 bases. The CDR3 consists of 13 residues. CDR3 in amino acids: CASSRGSPLEQYF. As DNA, the CDR3 is TGTGCCAGCAGCCGCGGGAGCCCACTCGAGCAGTACTTC. Complete variable domain (other parts from reference TRBV7-9 and TRBJ2-7): DTGVSQNPRHKITKRGQNVTFRCDPISEHNRLYWYRQTLGQGPEFLTYFQNEAQLEKSRLLSDRFSAERPKGSFSTLEIQRTEQGDSAMYLCASSRGSPLEQYFGPGTRLTVT.

This chain's CDR3 is CASMAATGAYGYTF. CDR3 coding DNA: TGTGCCAGCATGGCCGCGACAGGAGCGTATGGCTACACCTTC. This chain connects TRBV27 to TRBJ1-2, with D possibly being TRBD1 (6 bases). Deletions cut 7 bases from V and 5 bases from J, with 17 bases between. CDR1 MNHEY and CDR2 SMNVEV come from the germline V gene (reference sequence). This CDR3 region has 14 residues.

This rearrangement joins TRBV28 to TRBJ1-2; D unresolved. This CDR3 comprises 13 residues. V lost 2 bases to trimming and J lost 4 bases, with 8 bases between them. Germline assignment: CDR1 MDHEN and CDR2 SYDVKM. The CDR3 here is CASSLEGGYGYTF. CDR3 nucleotides: TGTGCCAGCAGTTTAGAGGGTGGCTATGGCTACACCTTC.

This clone showed up just once. The V and J genes are TRBV29-1 and TRBJ2-1, with 7 bases that match TRBD2. The CDR3 sequence is 14 residues long. J was trimmed by 5 bases and V by 3 bases; bases with no gene match: 7. Per the germline V gene, CDR1 is SQVTM and CDR2 is ANQGSEA. This CDR3 is CSVEQREENNEQFF. The CDR3 DNA sequence: TGCAGCGTTGAGCAGCGGGAAGAGAACAATGAGCAGTTCTTC.

This clone was counted a single time. The rearrangement joins TRBV10-2 to TRBJ1-1, with D maybe TRBD1 (5 bases). Trimming took off 0 bases at V and 5 bases at J, with 13 bases between the two ends. From germline, CDR1 is WSHSY and CDR2 SAAADI. This CDR3 is 15 amino acids long. CDR3 residues: CASSESVREGTEAFF. As DNA, the CDR3 is TGCGCCAGCAGTGAGTCGGTCAGGGAGGGAACTGAAGCTTTCTTT.

This clone was recorded only once. One junction end does not reproduce the germline sequence, and a read error may be involved. The chain links TRBV7-7 to TRBJ2-7, with D tentatively TRBD2 (6 bases). Per germline, CDR1 SSHAT and CDR2 FNYEAQ (reference sequence). The CDR3 spans 15 residues. The CDR3 sequence is CASSLNTGVMNEQYF. The DNA for the CDR3 is TGTGCTAGCAGCTTAAACACGGGAGTCATGAACGAGCAGTACTTC.

The CDR3 bases are TGTGCCAGCAGCTCGATACGCGGACAGTGGCGTGGCTACACCTTC. Encoded protein: CASSSIRGQWRGYTF. This chain joins TRBV11-2 and TRBJ1-2, with a weak D call TRBD1 (6 bases). This CDR3 spans 15 amino acids. Trimming pared 4 bases from V and 7 bases from J, leaving 19 bases between. CDR1 SGHAT and CDR2 FQNNGV come from the germline V gene.

For the CDR3, the DNA is TGTGCCAGCAGTGAACCTCGCGACAGGGGGCTCAATGGCTACACCTTC. Protein sequence: CASSEPRDRGLNGYTF. This chain joins TRBV2 and TRBJ1-2; 10 nucleotides line up with TRBD1. The CDR3 runs to 16 residues. The trim removed 2 bases at V and 6 bases at J, leaving 9 bases unmatched. Germline V gene sequence: CDR1 SNHLY, CDR2 FYNNEI.

The rearrangement uses TRBV1 and TRBJ1-3. TRBV1 is a pseudogene. The CDR3 covers 15 residues. CDR3 nucleotide sequence: TGCACCAGCAGCCCGGAACGACGGGCTGGAAACACCATATATTTT. It encodes CTSSPERRAGNTIYF.

This rearrangement joins TRBV30 to TRBJ2-7, with a weak D call TRBD2 (6 bases). Germline V CDR1 and CDR2: GTSNPN, SVGIG (reference sequence). The CDR3 has 12 residues. V was shortened by 7 bases and J by 7 bases, with 17 bases between the two germline ends. The CDR3 DNA is TGTGCCTCCCTCGCTGGGGCGGGAGAGCAGTACTTC. Amino acid sequence: CASLAGAGEQYF.

The J gene is TRBJ2-7, the V gene TRBV9; 9 bases map to TRBD1. Germline CDR1 is SGDLS and CDR2 is YYNGEE. The V gene end was trimmed by 0 bases and the J gene end by 1 base; junction bases not matched to a gene: 5. This CDR3 has 16 amino acids. Here the CDR3 DNA reads TGTGCCAGCAGCGTAGCTCCGGGACAGGGATCCTACGAGCAGTACTTC. Its translation is CASSVAPGQGSYEQYF. Full variable domain (rest looked up from reference TRBV9 and TRBJ2-7): DSGVTQTPKHLITATGQRVTLRCSPRSGDLSVYWYQQSLDQGLQFLIQYYNGEERAKGNILERFSAQQFPDLHSELNLSSLELGDSALYFCASSVAPGQGSYEQYFGPGTRLTVT.